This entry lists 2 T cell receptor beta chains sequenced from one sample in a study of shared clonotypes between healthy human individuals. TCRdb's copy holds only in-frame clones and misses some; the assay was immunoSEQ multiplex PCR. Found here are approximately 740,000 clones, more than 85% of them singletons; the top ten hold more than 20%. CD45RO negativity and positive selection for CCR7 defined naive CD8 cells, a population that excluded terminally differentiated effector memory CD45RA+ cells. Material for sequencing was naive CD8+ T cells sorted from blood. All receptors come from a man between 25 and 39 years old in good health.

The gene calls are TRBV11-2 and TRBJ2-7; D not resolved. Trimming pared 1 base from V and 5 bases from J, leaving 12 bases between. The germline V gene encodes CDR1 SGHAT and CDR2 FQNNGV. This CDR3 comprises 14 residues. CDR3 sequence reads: CASSLAGRDHEQYF. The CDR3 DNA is TGTGCCAGCAGCTTAGCGGGTAGGGATCACGAGCAGTACTTC.

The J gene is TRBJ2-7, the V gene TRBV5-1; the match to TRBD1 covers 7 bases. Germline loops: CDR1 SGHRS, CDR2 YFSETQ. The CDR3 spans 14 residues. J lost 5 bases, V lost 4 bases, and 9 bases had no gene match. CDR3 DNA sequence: TGCGCCAGCAGCCCGACAGGGCGAGCGGACGAGCAGTACTTC. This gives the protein CASSPTGRADEQYF.